The 10 T cell receptor beta chains listed next were all sequenced from one sample in a study of blood T cell repertoires in COVID-19. Sequencing was performed with immunoSEQ multiplex PCR; in TCRdb, only in-frame clones are kept and a portion is missing. The table includes about 310,000 clones, about nine tenths detected once. The sample was PBMCs or T cells enriched from blood (not recorded which). Receptors originate from a woman in her thirties or forties who had recovered from COVID-19.

V gene TRBV18 combines with J gene TRBJ2-1; D remains ambiguous. Per germline, CDR1 KGHSH and CDR2 LQKENI. The CDR3 consists of 14 residues. V lost 0 bases to trimming and J lost 1 base, with 4 bases between them. CDR3 sequence reads: CASSPPESYNEQFF. The CDR3 DNA sequence: TGTGCCAGCTCACCACCCGAGTCCTACAATGAGCAGTTCTTC.

The chain uses TRBV28 and TRBJ1-1; D possibly corresponds to TRBD1 (5 bases). Germline V lookup: CDR1 MDHEN, CDR2 SYDVKM. CDR3 length: 15 amino acids. V lost 5 bases and J 0 bases, leaving 13 bases between the germline ends. The DNA for the CDR3 is TGTGCCAGCAGTAATGACAGAGTAATGAACACTGAAGCTTTCTTT. It yields the protein CASSNDRVMNTEAFF.

This clone appeared a single time. The gene calls are TRBV15 and TRBJ2-7; possibly TRBD1 for D (6 bases). The CDR3 extends over 15 amino acids. The germline gives CDR1 LNHNV, CDR2 YYDKDF (reference sequence). Deletions cut 0 bases from V and 2 bases from J, with 11 bases between. The CDR3 here is CATSRDPPGAYEQYF. The CDR3 DNA sequence: TGTGCCACCAGCAGAGATCCACCAGGGGCCTACGAGCAGTACTTC.

The rearrangement uses TRBV9 and TRBJ1-1; 7 nucleotides align to TRBD1. The CDR3 totals 20 residues. The germline V gene encodes CDR1 SGDLS and CDR2 YYNGEE. Trimming took 2 bases from V and 4 from J; bases not matched to a gene: 23. The CDR3 region has the DNA TGTGCCAGCAGCGTCGACCCTTTAAGCTTGACAGGGAACCAGGCCACTGAAGCTTTCTTT. Protein product: CASSVDPLSLTGNQATEAFF.

The gene calls are TRBV25-1 and TRBJ1-4; TRBD1 aligns across 9 bases. CDR1 is MGHDK and CDR2 is SYGVNS in the germline V gene. The CDR3 runs to 13 residues. V lost 8 bases to trimming and J lost 7 bases; unmatched junction nucleotides: 5. The CDR3 reads CASADRGLEKLFF. The CDR3 region has the DNA TGTGCCAGCGCGGACAGGGGCCTTGAAAAACTGTTTTTT.

The chain uses TRBV28 and TRBJ1-2, with D possibly matching TRBD1 (5 bases). The ends were cut back, 6 bases at V and 4 bases at J, with 12 bases in the middle. The CDR3 has 13 amino acids. CDR1 and CDR2 from the germline V gene are MDHEN and SYDVKM. This CDR3 is CASSPRDSYGYTF. The CDR3 DNA reads as TGTGCCAGCAGCCCCAGAGACAGCTATGGCTACACCTTC.

This chain uses TRBV6-1 with TRBJ2-7; a weak D match, TRBD2 (6 bases). From germline, CDR1 is MNHNS and CDR2 SASEGT. CDR3 length equals 15 residues. The ends were cut back, 2 bases at V and 2 bases at J, with 13 bases in the middle. This CDR3 reads CASSEYGTAPYEQYF. The CDR3 DNA reads as TGTGCCAGCAGTGAATATGGGACTGCACCCTACGAGCAGTACTTC.

The chain has TRBV7-2 and TRBJ2-2; 8 positions match TRBD2. This CDR3 region has 15 residues. Germline lookup yields CDR1 SGHTA and CDR2 FQGNSA. With V trimmed by 2 bases and J by 8 bases, 7 bases remained unmatched. The CDR3 nucleotides are TGTGCCAGCAGCTTAACAGCGGGAGAGGTTGGGGAGCTGTTTTTT. Protein: CASSLTAGEVGELFF.

The V and J genes are TRBV6-5 and TRBJ2-1, with D uncertain. CDR1 MNHEY and CDR2 SVGAGI come from the germline V gene. This CDR3 contains 11 residues. The ends were cut back, 4 bases at V and 12 bases at J, with 10 bases in the middle. The CDR3, as DNA: TGTGCCAGCAGTTCTAACTATGGGCAGTTCTTC. As protein: CASSSNYGQFF.

The genes are TRBV14 and TRBJ2-2; TRBD1 agrees at 7 bases. After removal of 6 bases from V and 5 bases from J, the junction contained 6 bases not matched to a gene. Germline V gene data show CDR1 as SGHDN and CDR2 as FVKESK. CDR3 size: 14 residues. CDR3 in DNA: TGTGCCAGCAGTCGACAGGGTGGTACCGGGGAGCTGTTTTTT. Its translation is CASSRQGGTGELFF. The full variable domain, its missing parts supplied by reference TRBV14 and TRBJ2-2, is EAGVTQFPSHSVIEKGQTVTLRCDPISGHDNLYWYRRVMGKEIKFLLHFVKESKQDESGMPNNRFLAERTGGTYSTLKVQPAELEDSGVYFCASSRQGGTGELFFGEGSRLTVL.